The present T cell receptor beta chain was sequenced within a study of cytotoxic CD8 clonotypes in ibrutinib-treated CLL. Assay: immunoSEQ multiplex PCR; the TCRdb copy retains only in-frame clones and omits some. Among around 40,000 clones listed, less than 85% were seen once. The CDR3 has 15 amino acids. Germline V gene sequence: CDR1 SGHRS, CDR2 YFSETQ. Trimming pared 4 bases from V and 3 bases from J, leaving 17 bases between. The clonotype was recovered from a human donor with chronic lymphocytic leukemia. This specimen consisted of PBMCs, obtained at disease progression, from a patient treated with ibrutinib. The V and J genes are TRBV5-1 and TRBJ2-7; D possibly corresponds to TRBD1 (5 bases). CDR3 nucleotides: TGCGCCAGCAGCCTAGGCCAGGGAATCGTCTACGAGCAGTACTTC. It codes for CASSLGQGIVYEQYF.